What follows are 18 T cell receptor beta chains derived from one specimen sequenced in a study of control samples from healthy donors and cancer patients. Clones were read by immunoSEQ multiplex PCR, and TCRdb kept only the in-frame ones, dropping some. The top ten clones hold roughly 2% of a sample with fewer than 100,000 clones, roughly 82% of them seen once. The sequenced sample consisted of blood. Receptors were obtained from a man aged 60-69 years in good health.

This clone has a single count. V usage is TRBV19 and J usage is TRBJ1-4; 8 positions match TRBD1. Trimming cost V 3 bases and J 5 bases; bases outside gene matches: 8. CDR3 length equals 16 residues. Germline V gives CDR1 LNHDA, CDR2 SQIVND (reference sequence). CDR3 sequence: CASSIGTGTGNEKLFF. CDR3 DNA sequence: TGTGCCAGTAGTATTGGAACCGGGACAGGCAATGAAAAACTGTTTTTT. The full variable domain, completed using reference TRBV19 and TRBJ1-4, is DGGITQSPKYLFRKEGQNVTLSCEQNLNHDAMYWYRQDPGQGLRLIYYSQIVNDFQKGDIAEGYSVSREKKESFPLTVTSAQKNPTAFYLCASSIGTGTGNEKLFFGSGTQLSVL.

The chain joins TRBV13 to TRBJ2-7, with D perhaps matching TRBD2 (6 bases). Germline assignment: CDR1 PRHDT and CDR2 FYEKMQ (reference sequence). There are 16 residues in the CDR3. Trimming stripped 1 base from V and 2 bases from J, with 15 bases between. The CDR3 region is CASSLAWGETPYEQYF. The CDR3 bases are TGTGCCAGCAGCTTAGCGTGGGGGGAGACGCCCTACGAGCAGTACTTC.

The V call is TRBV20-1, the J call TRBJ2-1, with TRBD2 matching over 8 bases. Germline loops: CDR1 DFQATT, CDR2 SNEGSKA (reference sequence). The V and J ends lost 3 bases and 0 bases, in that order; junction bases with no gene match: 22. This CDR3 spans 21 amino acids. This CDR3 is CSASQYLGLATERSSYNEQFF. The CDR3 DNA follows: TGCAGTGCTAGTCAATACCTCGGACTAGCAACCGAAAGGAGCTCCTACAATGAGCAGTTCTTC.

The chain recombines TRBV5-5 with TRBJ1-2, with D unresolved. The V end was cut by 0 bases, the J end by 8 bases, with 8 bases between. Germline CDR1 and CDR2: SGHKS and YYEKEE (reference sequence). The CDR3 totals 12 residues. For the CDR3, the DNA is TGTGCCAGCAGCTTGGGCCTGGGCGGCTACACCTTC. This sequence encodes CASSLGLGGYTF.

V usage is TRBV7-2 and J usage is TRBJ2-7; D might be TRBD1 (6 bases). Trimming cost V 5 bases and J 6 bases, with 14 bases left between them. This CDR3 region has 13 residues. Looked up from germline, CDR1 is SGHTA and CDR2 is FQGNSA. CDR3 in amino acids: CASSTTTGFEQYF. The CDR3 nucleotides are TGTGCCAGCAGCACTACCACAGGGTTCGAGCAGTACTTC.

The chain recombines TRBV3-1 (or the pseudogene TRBV3-2) with TRBJ2-3; D gene unclear. The V gene lost 4 bases and the J gene lost 0 bases, with 14 bases spanning the gap. The germline V gene encodes CDR1 LGHDT and CDR2 YNNKEL (reference sequence). The CDR3 sequence is 16 residues long. CDR3: CASSRSLTGSTDTQYF. CDR3 nucleotide sequence: TGTGCCAGCAGCCGTTCCTTAACCGGGAGCACAGATACGCAGTATTTT.

V is TRBV12-3 or TRBV12-4 and J is TRBJ2-1, with D perhaps TRBD1 (6 bases). The CDR3 extends over 13 amino acids. The V gene lost 3 bases and the J gene lost 4 bases, with 7 bases spanning the gap. CDR3 amino acids: CASSLGQYNEQFF. CDR3 nucleotide sequence: TGTGCCAGCAGTTTGGGACAATACAATGAGCAGTTCTTC.

As DNA, the CDR3 is TGTGCCAGCAGCCGGGAGGCCCGTTCGAACACTGAAGCTTTCTTT. Its protein product is CASSREARSNTEAFF. The J gene is TRBJ1-1, the V gene TRBV4-2; no clear D. CDR1 is LGHNA, CDR2 YNFKEQ, per germline. The CDR3 length is 15 residues. V lost 4 bases to trimming and J lost 1 base, with 13 bases between them.

This clone was recorded only once. The gene calls are TRBV2 and TRBJ1-2; D unclear. In germline, CDR1 is SNHLY, CDR2 FYNNEI. The CDR3 has 11 residues. The ends were cut back, 3 bases at V and 8 bases at J, with 7 bases in the middle. The CDR3 bases are TGTGCCAGCAGTGAGACAAAAGGCTACACCTTC. This encodes CASSETKGYTF.

J is TRBJ2-7 and V is TRBV20-1; D unresolved. The CDR3 is 11 residues long. The V and J ends lost 6 bases and 7 bases respectively, with 13 bases between them. Germline V CDR1 and CDR2: DFQATT, SNEGSKA (reference sequence). CDR3 coding DNA: TGCAGTGCGGATGCTGAGAGGGAGCAGTACTTC. This codes for CSADAEREQYF.

The chain carries TRBV5-1 and TRBJ1-6, with D tentatively TRBD1 (5 bases). Trimming removed 7 bases from V and 5 bases from J, with 10 bases in between. Germline lookup yields CDR1 SGHRS and CDR2 YFSETQ. The CDR3 runs to 13 residues. In nucleotides, the CDR3 is TGCGCCAGCGGGACCAGAAATAATTCACCCCTCCACTTT. Protein: CASGTRNNSPLHF.

The chain recombines TRBV4-2 with TRBJ2-7; 9 positions match TRBD2. The CDR3 has 15 residues. The germline CDR1 and CDR2 sequences are LGHNA and YNFKEQ. Trimming at V came to 2 bases and at J to 6 bases, leaving 8 bases not matched to a gene. CDR3 amino acids: CASSQLSGRRSEQYF. In nucleotides, the CDR3 is TGTGCCAGCAGCCAACTCAGCGGGAGGCGGTCCGAGCAGTACTTC.

This clone was seen only once. The rearrangement links TRBV7-9 to TRBJ2-1, with TRBD2 matching 8 bases. V lost 1 base, J lost 3 bases, and 2 bases stayed unmatched. Germline CDR1 and CDR2: SEHNR and FQNEAQ (reference sequence). This CDR3 has 15 amino acids. The CDR3 here is CASSLGLASYNEQFF. The CDR3 nucleotides are TGTGCCAGCAGCTTAGGACTAGCGAGCTACAATGAGCAGTTCTTC.

This clone was counted a single time. The V and J genes are TRBV6-1 and TRBJ1-5; D is uncertain. CDR1 and CDR2 from the germline V gene are MNHNS and SASEGT. Trimming left V 1 base short and J 6 bases short, with 10 bases between. The CDR3 has 14 amino acids. The CDR3 reads CASSEVGIRQPQHF. The CDR3 coding sequence is TGTGCCAGCAGTGAAGTGGGGATCCGTCAGCCCCAGCATTTT.

This clone was found once. The chain carries TRBV5-6 and TRBJ2-3; 11 bases agree with TRBD2. The germline CDR1 and CDR2 sequences are SGHDT and YYEEEE. This CDR3 comprises 18 residues. J gave up 0 bases and V 1 base, and 7 bases lay outside the gene matches. The CDR3 region has the DNA TGTGCCAGCAGCTTGTACGGGGTAGCGGGAGGGAGCACAGATACGCAGTATTTT. Its translation is CASSLYGVAGGSTDTQYF. Full variable domain (outside the CDR3, taken from reference TRBV5-6 and TRBJ2-3): DAGVTQSPTHLIKTRGQQVTLRCSPKSGHDTVSWYQQALGQGPQFIFQYYEEEERQRGNFPDRFSGHQFPNYSSELNVNALLLGDSALYLCASSLYGVAGGSTDTQYFGPGTRLTVL.

In DNA form, the CDR3 reads TGTGCCAGCTCGGACAGGCTGTTCTATAATTCACCCCTCCACTTT. This gives the protein CASSDRLFYNSPLHF. The chain links TRBV6-5 to TRBJ1-6; TRBD1 agrees at 7 bases. Trimming cost V 8 bases and J 3 bases; bases outside gene matches: 7. Germline assignment: CDR1 MNHEY and CDR2 SVGAGI. The CDR3 spans 15 residues.

The V gene is TRBV7-3, the J gene TRBJ1-2; weak D call: TRBD1 (5 bases). There are 13 residues in the CDR3. Germline CDR1 SGHTA, CDR2 FQGTGA. Trimming left V 5 bases short and J 7 bases short, with 14 bases between. In nucleotides, the CDR3 is TGTGCCAGCAGCACCTCCGGGACGGCTGGCTACACCTTC. This encodes CASSTSGTAGYTF.

The rearrangement links TRBV28 to TRBJ2-5, with D perhaps given as TRBD1 or TRBD2 (5 bases each). CDR1 MDHEN and CDR2 SYDVKM come from the germline V gene. The CDR3 loop spans 16 amino acids. Trimming removed 6 bases from V and 9 bases from J, with 26 bases in between. CDR3 sequence (DNA): TGTGCCAGCAGACCGAGGCAGGGACCAGCTGGTATGGCCCAGTACTTC. Translating it yields CASRPRQGPAGMAQYF.